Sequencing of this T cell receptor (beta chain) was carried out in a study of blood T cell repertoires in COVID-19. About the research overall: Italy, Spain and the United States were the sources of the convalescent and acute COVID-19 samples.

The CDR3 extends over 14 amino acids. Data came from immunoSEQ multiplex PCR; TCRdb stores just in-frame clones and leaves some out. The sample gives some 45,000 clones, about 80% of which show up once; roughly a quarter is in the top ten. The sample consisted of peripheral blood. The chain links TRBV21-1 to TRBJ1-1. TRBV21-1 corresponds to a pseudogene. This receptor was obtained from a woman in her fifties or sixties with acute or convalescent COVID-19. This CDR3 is CASSPQRVWLRAFF. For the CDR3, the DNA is TGTGCCAGCAGCCCCCAGAGGGTATGGTTAAGAGCTTTCTTT.